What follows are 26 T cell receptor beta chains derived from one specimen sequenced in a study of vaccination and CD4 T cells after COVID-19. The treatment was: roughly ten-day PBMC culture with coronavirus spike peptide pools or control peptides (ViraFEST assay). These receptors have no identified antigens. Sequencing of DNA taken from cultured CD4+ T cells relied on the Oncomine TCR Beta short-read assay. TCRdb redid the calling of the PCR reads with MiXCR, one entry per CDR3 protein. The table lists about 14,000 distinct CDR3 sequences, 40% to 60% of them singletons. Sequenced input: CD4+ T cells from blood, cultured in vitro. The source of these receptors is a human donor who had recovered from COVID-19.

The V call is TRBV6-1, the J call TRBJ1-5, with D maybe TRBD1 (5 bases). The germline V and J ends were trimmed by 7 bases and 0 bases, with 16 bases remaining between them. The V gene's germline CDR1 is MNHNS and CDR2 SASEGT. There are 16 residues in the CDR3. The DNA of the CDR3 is TGTGCCAGCAACCCTGTTGGGGGTTCTAGCAATCAGCCCCAGCATTTT. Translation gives CASNPVGGSSNQPQHF.

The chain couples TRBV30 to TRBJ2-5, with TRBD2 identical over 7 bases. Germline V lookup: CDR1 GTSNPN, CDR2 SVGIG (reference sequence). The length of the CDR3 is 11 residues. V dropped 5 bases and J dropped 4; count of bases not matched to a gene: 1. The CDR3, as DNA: TGTGCCTGGTCGGGGGGAGAGACCCAGTACTTC. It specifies CAWSGGETQYF. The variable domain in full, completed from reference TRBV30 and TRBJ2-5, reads SQTIHQWPATLVQPVGSPLSLECTVEGTSNPNLYWYRQAAGRGLQLLFYSVGIGQISSEVPQNLSASRPQDRQFILSSKKLLLSDSGFYLCAWSGGETQYFGPGTRLLVL.

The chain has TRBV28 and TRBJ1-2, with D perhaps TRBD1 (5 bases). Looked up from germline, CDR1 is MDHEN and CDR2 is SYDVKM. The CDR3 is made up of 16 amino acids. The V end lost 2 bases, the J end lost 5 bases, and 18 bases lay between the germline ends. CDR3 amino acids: CASSLDGGISPYGYTF. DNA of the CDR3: TGTGCCAGCAGTTTAGACGGGGGGATTTCGCCGTATGGCTACACCTTC.

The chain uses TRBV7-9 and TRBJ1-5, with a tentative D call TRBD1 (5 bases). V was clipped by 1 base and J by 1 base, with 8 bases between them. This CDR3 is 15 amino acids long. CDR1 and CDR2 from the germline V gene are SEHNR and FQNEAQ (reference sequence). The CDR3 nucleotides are TGTGCCAGCAGCTTAGTGGGGGACAGCAATCAGCCCCAGCATTTT. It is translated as CASSLVGDSNQPQHF.

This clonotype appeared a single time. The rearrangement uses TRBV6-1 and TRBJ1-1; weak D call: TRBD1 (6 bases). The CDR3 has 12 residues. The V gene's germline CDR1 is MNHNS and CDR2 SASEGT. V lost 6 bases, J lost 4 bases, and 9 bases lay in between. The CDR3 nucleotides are TGTGCCAGCAGACTACAGGGCACTGAAGCTTTCTTT. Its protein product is CASRLQGTEAFF.

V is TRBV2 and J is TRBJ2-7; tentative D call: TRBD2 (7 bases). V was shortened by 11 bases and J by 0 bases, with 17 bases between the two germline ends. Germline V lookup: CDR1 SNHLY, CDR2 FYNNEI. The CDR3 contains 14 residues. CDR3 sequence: CAGGAGSSSYEQYF. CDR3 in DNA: TGTGCCGGGGGGGCGGGGTCCAGCTCCTACGAGCAGTACTTC.

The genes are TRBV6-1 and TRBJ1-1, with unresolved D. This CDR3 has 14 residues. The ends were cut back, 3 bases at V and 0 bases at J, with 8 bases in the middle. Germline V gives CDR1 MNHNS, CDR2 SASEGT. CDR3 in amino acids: CASSDRGVNTEAFF. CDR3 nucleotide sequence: TGTGCCAGCAGTGACAGAGGAGTGAACACTGAAGCTTTCTTT.

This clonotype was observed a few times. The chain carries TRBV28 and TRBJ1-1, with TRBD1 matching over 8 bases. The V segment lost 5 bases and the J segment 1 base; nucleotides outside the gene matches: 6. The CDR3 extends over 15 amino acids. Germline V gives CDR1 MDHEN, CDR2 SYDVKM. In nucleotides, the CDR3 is TGTGCCAGCAGTCCAGGGGGCGAAGGGAACACTGAAGCTTTCTTT. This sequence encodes CASSPGGEGNTEAFF.

The CDR3 coding sequence is TGTGCCAGCAGCTTGGGCGGGGCTAGCGGTGAGACCCAGTACTTC. Its protein is CASSLGGASGETQYF. The chain has TRBV5-4 and TRBJ2-5; 7 bases are shared with TRBD2. J was trimmed by 5 bases and V by 0 bases; bases with no gene match: 7. Germline V gives CDR1 SGHNT, CDR2 YYREEE (reference sequence). This CDR3 is 15 amino acids long.

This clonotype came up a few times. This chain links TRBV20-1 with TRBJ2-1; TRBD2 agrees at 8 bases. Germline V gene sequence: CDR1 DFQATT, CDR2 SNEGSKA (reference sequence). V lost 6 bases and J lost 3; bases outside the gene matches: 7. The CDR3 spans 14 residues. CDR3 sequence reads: CSASREGLYNEQFF. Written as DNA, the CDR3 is TGCAGTGCCTCTCGGGAGGGCCTCTACAATGAGCAGTTCTTC.

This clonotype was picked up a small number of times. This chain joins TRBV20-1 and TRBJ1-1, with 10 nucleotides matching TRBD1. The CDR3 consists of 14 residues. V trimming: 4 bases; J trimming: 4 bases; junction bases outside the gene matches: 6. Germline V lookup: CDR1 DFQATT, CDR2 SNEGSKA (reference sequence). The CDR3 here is CSAKTGGGITEAFF. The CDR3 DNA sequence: TGCAGTGCTAAGACAGGGGGCGGTATCACTGAAGCTTTCTTT.

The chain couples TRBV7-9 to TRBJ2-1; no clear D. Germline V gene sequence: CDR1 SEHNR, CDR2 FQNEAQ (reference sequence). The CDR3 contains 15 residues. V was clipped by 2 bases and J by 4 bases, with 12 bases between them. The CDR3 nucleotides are TGTGCCAGCAGCTTAACCATTGGGGTATACAATGAGCAGTTCTTC. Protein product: CASSLTIGVYNEQFF. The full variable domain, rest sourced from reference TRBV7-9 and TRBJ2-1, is DTGVSQNPRHKITKRGQNVTFRCDPISEHNRLYWYRQTLGQGPEFLTYFQNEAQLEKSRLLSDRFSAERPKGSFSTLEIQRTEQGDSAMYLCASSLTIGVYNEQFFGPGTRLTVL.

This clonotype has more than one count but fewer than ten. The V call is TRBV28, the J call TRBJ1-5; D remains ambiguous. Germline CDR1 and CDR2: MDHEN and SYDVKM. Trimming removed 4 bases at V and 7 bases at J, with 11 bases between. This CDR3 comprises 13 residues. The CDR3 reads CASSSEGGQPQHF. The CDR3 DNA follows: TGTGCCAGCAGTTCGGAAGGAGGCCAGCCCCAGCATTTT.

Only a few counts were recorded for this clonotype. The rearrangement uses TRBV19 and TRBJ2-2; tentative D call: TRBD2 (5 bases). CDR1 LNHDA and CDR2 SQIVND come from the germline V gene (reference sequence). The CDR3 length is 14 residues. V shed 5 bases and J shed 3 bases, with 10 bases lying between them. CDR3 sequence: CASSSRGHTGELFF. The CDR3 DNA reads TGTGCCAGTAGTTCCCGGGGTCACACCGGGGAGCTGTTTTTT.

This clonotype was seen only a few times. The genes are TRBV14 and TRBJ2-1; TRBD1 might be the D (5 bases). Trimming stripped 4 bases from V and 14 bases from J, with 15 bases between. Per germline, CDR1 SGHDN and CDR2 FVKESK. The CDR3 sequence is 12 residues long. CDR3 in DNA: TGTGCCAGCAGCCCCCTCCGTGACAGTAAGTTCTTC. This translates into CASSPLRDSKFF.

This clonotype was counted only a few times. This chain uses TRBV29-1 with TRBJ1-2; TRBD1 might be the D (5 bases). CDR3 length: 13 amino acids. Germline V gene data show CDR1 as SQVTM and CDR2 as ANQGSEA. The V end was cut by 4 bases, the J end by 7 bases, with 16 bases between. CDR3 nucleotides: TGCAGCGTTGGACAGCCCCCTATAACTGGCTACACCTTC. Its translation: CSVGQPPITGYTF.

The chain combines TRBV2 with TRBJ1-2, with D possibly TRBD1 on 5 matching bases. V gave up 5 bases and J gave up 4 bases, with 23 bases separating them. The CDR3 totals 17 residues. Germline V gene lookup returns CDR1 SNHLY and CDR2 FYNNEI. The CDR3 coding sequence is TGTGCCAGCAGTACGTATGACAGATCCTTATCGATCTATGGCTACACCTTC. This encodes CASSTYDRSLSIYGYTF.

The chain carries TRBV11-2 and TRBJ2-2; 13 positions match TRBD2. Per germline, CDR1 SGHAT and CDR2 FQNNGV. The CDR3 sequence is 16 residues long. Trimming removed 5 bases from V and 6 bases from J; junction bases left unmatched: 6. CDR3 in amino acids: CASSPRTSGSSGELFF. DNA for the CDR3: TGTGCCAGCAGCCCCCGGACTAGCGGGAGTTCCGGGGAGCTGTTTTTT.

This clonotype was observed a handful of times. The CDR3 spells CASSAQLASASDTQYF. In nucleotides, the CDR3 is TGTGCCAGCAGTGCCCAACTAGCATCCGCATCAGATACGCAGTATTTT. The chain recombines TRBV6-2 or TRBV6-3 with TRBJ2-3; the D gene is possibly TRBD2 (6 bases). This CDR3 is 16 amino acids long. The V end lost 5 bases, the J end lost 4 bases, and 19 bases lay between the germline ends. Germline V gene lookup returns CDR1 MNHEY and CDR2 SVGEGT.

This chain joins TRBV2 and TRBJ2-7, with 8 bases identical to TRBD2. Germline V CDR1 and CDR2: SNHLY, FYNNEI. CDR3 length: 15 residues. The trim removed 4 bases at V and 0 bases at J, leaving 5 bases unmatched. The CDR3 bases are TGTGCCAGCAGTGTCGCCGGGAGGGGCTCCTACGAGCAGTACTTC. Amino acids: CASSVAGRGSYEQYF.

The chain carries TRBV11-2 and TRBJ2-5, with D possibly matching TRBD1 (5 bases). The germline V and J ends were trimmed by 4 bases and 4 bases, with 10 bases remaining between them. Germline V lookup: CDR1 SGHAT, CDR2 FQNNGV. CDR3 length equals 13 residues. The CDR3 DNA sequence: TGTGCCAGCAGCTATCCAGGGCTAGAGACCCAGTACTTC. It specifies CASSYPGLETQYF. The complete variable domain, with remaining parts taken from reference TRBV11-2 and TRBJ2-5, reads EAGVAQSPRYKIIEKRQSVAFWCNPISGHATLYWYQQILGQGPKLLIQFQNNGVVDDSQLPKDRFSAERLKGVDSTLKIQPAKLEDSAVYLCASSYPGLETQYFGPGTRLLVL.

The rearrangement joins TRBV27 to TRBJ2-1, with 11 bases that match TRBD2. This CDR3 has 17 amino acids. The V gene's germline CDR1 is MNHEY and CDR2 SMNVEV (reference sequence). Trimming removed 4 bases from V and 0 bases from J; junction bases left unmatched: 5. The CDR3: CASSSTSGVSSYNEQFF. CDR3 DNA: TGTGCCAGCAGTTCGACTAGCGGGGTGAGCTCCTACAATGAGCAGTTCTTC.

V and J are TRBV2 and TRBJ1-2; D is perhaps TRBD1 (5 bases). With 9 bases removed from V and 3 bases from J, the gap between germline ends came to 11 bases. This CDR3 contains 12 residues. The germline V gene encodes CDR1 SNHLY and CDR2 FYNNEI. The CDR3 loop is CASGGEYYGYTF. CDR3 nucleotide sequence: TGTGCCAGTGGGGGAGAATACTATGGCTACACCTTC.

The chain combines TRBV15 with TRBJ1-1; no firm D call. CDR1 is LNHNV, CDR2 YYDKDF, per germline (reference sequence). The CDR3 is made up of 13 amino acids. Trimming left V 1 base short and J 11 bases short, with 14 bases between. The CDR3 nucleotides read TGTGCCACCAGCAGAGTCCTCGGGGAGTGGGCTTTCTTT. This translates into CATSRVLGEWAFF.

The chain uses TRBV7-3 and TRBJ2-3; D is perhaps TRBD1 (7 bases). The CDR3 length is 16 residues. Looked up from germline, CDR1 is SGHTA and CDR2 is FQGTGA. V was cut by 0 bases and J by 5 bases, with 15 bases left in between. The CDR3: CASSLTGQGGRDTQYF. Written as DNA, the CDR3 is TGTGCCAGCAGCTTAACAGGGCAGGGGGGCAGAGATACGCAGTATTTT. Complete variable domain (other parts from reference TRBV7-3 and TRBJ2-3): GAGVSQTPSNKVTEKGKYVELRCDPISGHTALYWYRQSLGQGPEFLIYFQGTGAADDSGLPNDRFFAVRPEGSVSTLKIQRTERGDSAVYLCASSLTGQGGRDTQYFGPGTRLTVL.

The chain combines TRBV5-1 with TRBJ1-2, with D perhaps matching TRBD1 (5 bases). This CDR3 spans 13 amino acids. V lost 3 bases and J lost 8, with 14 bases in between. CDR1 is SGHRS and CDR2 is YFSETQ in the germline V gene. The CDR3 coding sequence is TGCGCCAGCAGCTCCAGGGAATCCGGAGGCTACACCTTC. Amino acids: CASSSRESGGYTF.